The 18 T cell receptor beta chains below come from one sample, sequenced in a study of blood T cell repertoires in COVID-19. Clones were sequenced by immunoSEQ multiplex PCR, and TCRdb holds only the in-frame ones, with some missing. The sample has over 100,000 clones, approximately 81% seen once. The sequenced sample consisted of peripheral blood. The receptors stem from a man aged 40-49 years with acute or convalescent COVID-19.

This rearrangement joins TRBV5-1 to TRBJ2-5, with TRBD2 matching 13 bases. This CDR3 comprises 19 residues. Unmatched junction bases numbered 20, after V lost 6 bases and J lost 6 bases. CDR1 and CDR2 (germline): SGHRS, YFSETQ. The CDR3 is CASTPLGGTSGITEKTQYF. The DNA of the CDR3 is TGCGCCAGCACCCCCCTTGGCGGGACTAGCGGGATCACAGAAAAGACCCAGTACTTC.

The chain uses TRBV29-1 and TRBJ2-1; 9 bases line up with TRBD2. CDR3 length: 15 residues. V dropped 6 bases and J dropped 0; count of bases not matched to a gene: 6. Germline V gene sequence: CDR1 SQVTM, CDR2 ANQGSEA. The CDR3 region has the DNA TGCAGCGTGGGGACTAGCCCGAGCTCCTACAATGAGCAGTTCTTC. Encoded protein: CSVGTSPSSYNEQFF.

The V call is TRBV2, the J call TRBJ2-1; TRBD2 aligns across 10 bases. Trimming removed 3 bases from V and 2 bases from J; junction bases left unmatched: 1. Germline V lookup: CDR1 SNHLY, CDR2 FYNNEI. This CDR3 region has 15 residues. The CDR3 protein is CASSDSGRTYNEQFF. DNA for the CDR3: TGTGCCAGCAGTGATAGCGGGAGGACCTACAATGAGCAGTTCTTC.

The chain carries TRBV3-1 (or the pseudogene TRBV3-2) and TRBJ1-2; 8 bases match TRBD1. The V and J ends lost 3 bases and 8 bases, in that order; junction bases with no gene match: 5. Germline CDR1 is LGHDT and CDR2 is YNNKEL (reference sequence). The CDR3 has 13 residues. The CDR3 region is CASSQDRVRGYTF. The CDR3 nucleotides read TGTGCCAGCAGCCAGGACAGGGTGCGAGGCTACACCTTC.

V usage is TRBV6-5 and J usage is TRBJ2-7; D is unclear. CDR1 and CDR2 (germline): MNHEY, SVGAGI. Trimming cost V 4 bases and J 7 bases, with 8 bases left between them. This CDR3 is 11 amino acids long. The CDR3 coding sequence is TGTGCCAGCAGTTCTGTAGTAGAGCAGTACTTC. It specifies CASSSVVEQYF.

The sample holds one count of this clone. The J gene is TRBJ2-3, the V gene TRBV6-6; 7 nucleotides line up with TRBD2. There are 15 residues in the CDR3. V lost 6 bases, J lost 2 bases, and 8 bases stayed unmatched. The germline V gene encodes CDR1 MNHNY and CDR2 SVGAGI (reference sequence). The CDR3 nucleotides read TGTGCCAGCAGCCCAGGCGCGGGGGTCACAGATACGCAGTATTTT. It is translated as CASSPGAGVTDTQYF.

V is TRBV19 and J is TRBJ2-3; D is perhaps TRBD2 (6 bases). Germline V gene lookup returns CDR1 LNHDA and CDR2 SQIVND (reference sequence). V shed 1 base and J shed 1 base, with 15 bases lying between them. The CDR3 is made up of 17 amino acids. The CDR3 DNA sequence: TGTGCCAGTAGTATAGTCGATATAGGGGAGGGCACAGATACGCAGTATTTT. Translated, it gives CASSIVDIGEGTDTQYF.

The chain recombines TRBV5-4 with TRBJ2-5; possibly TRBD2 for D (6 bases). V was cut by 0 bases and J by 6 bases, with 15 bases left in between. Looked up from germline, CDR1 is SGHNT and CDR2 is YYREEE (reference sequence). This CDR3 region has 15 residues. DNA of the CDR3: TGTGCCAGCAGCTTGGTTACGGGGGAAGGAAAGACCCAGTACTTC. Translation gives CASSLVTGEGKTQYF.

To note about this clone: The sample holds other DNA sequences that translate to the same CDR3. J is TRBJ1-2 and V is TRBV6-2 or TRBV6-3; TRBD1 matches 8 bases. This CDR3 region has 14 residues. V trimming: 3 bases; J trimming: 2 bases; junction bases outside the gene matches: 2. CDR1 is MNHEY, CDR2 SVGEGT, per germline. The CDR3 loop is CASSYRQGNYGYTF. The CDR3 nucleotides are TGTGCCAGCAGTTATCGACAGGGGAACTATGGCTACACCTTC.

The rearrangement uses TRBV19 and TRBJ2-7, with TRBD1 as a possible D gene (6 bases). The V gene lost 3 bases and the J gene lost 3 bases, with 15 bases spanning the gap. The CDR3 loop spans 15 amino acids. The germline CDR1 and CDR2 sequences are LNHDA and SQIVND (reference sequence). CDR3 DNA sequence: TGTGCCAGTAGTATCCGGGCAGGGGCACACTACGAGCAGTACTTC. Its protein is CASSIRAGAHYEQYF.

The chain links TRBV5-8 to TRBJ2-7, with 7 positions matching TRBD1. The CDR3 has 14 residues. The germline CDR1 and CDR2 sequences are SGHTS and YDEGEE. V dropped 4 bases and J dropped 3; count of bases not matched to a gene: 7. The CDR3 loop reads CASSRDSPLYEQYF. CDR3 nucleotides: TGTGCCAGCAGCCGGGACAGTCCCCTCTACGAGCAGTACTTC.

The J gene is TRBJ2-4, the V gene TRBV7-8; TRBD1 is a possible D gene (6 bases). The CDR3 runs 15 residues. Germline values: CDR1 SGHVS, CDR2 FQNEAQ. The germline V and J ends were trimmed by 1 base and 10 bases, with 17 bases remaining between them. CDR3 in amino acids: CASSLGPGGLGIQYF. The CDR3 bases are TGTGCCAGCAGCTTAGGCCCTGGGGGCTTAGGGATTCAGTACTTC.

In this sample, this clone turned up once. V and J are TRBV2 and TRBJ2-4; 8 bases line up with TRBD1. This CDR3 has 14 amino acids. CDR1 and CDR2 from the germline V gene are SNHLY and FYNNEI. V shed 4 bases and J 7 bases; nucleotides not matched to a gene: 6. The CDR3 bases are TGTGCCAGCAGTGTACAGGGGGTGGAGAACATTCAGTACTTC. It is translated as CASSVQGVENIQYF.

The chain combines TRBV6-6 with TRBJ2-3, with TRBD2 matching 8 bases. CDR1 and CDR2 from the germline V gene are MNHNY and SVGAGI (reference sequence). The V gene end was trimmed by 2 bases and the J gene end by 0 bases; junction bases not matched to a gene: 4. The CDR3 sequence is 16 residues long. The CDR3, as DNA: TGTGCCAGCAGTTACCCGGAGCGGGAGAGCACAGATACGCAGTATTTT. It is translated as CASSYPERESTDTQYF.

This clone has more than one count but fewer than ten. The chain combines TRBV3-1 (or the pseudogene TRBV3-2) with TRBJ1-6; D is unresolved. Looked up from germline, CDR1 is LGHDT and CDR2 is YNNKEL (reference sequence). The CDR3 is made up of 13 amino acids. V was clipped by 4 bases and J by 7 bases, with 8 bases between them. Here the CDR3 DNA reads TGTGCCAGCAGCCGGACTCCGAATTCACCCCTCCACTTT. Translating gives CASSRTPNSPLHF.

The V gene is TRBV14, the J gene TRBJ1-5; weak D call: TRBD1 (5 bases). Germline lookup yields CDR1 SGHDN and CDR2 FVKESK. CDR3 length: 16 residues. The V end was cut by 8 bases, the J end by 3 bases, with 20 bases between. The CDR3 loop reads CASDSLGEDTNQPQHF. The CDR3 nucleotides read TGTGCCAGCGACTCTCTAGGGGAGGACACCAATCAGCCCCAGCATTTT.

The CDR3 nucleotides are TGTGCCAGCAGCCGAAGTACAGGGAACTATGGCTACACCTTC. Translated, it gives CASSRSTGNYGYTF. The V call is TRBV11-2, the J call TRBJ1-2; TRBD1 might be the D (6 bases). Germline V CDR1 and CDR2: SGHAT, FQNNGV. The CDR3 contains 14 residues. Trimming removed 5 bases at V and 2 bases at J, with 12 bases between.

The gene calls are TRBV19 and TRBJ2-7; a weak D match, TRBD1 (6 bases). Germline assignment: CDR1 LNHDA and CDR2 SQIVND (reference sequence). The CDR3 sequence is 14 residues long. Between the trimmed V and J ends, which lost 6 bases and 5 bases, there was a span of 17 bases. The CDR3 DNA sequence: TGTGCCAGTAGGACAGGTTCCCTTTCCAACGAGCAGTACTTC. Translating it yields CASRTGSLSNEQYF.